The next 12 T cell receptor beta chains were all read from a single sample in a study of blood T cell repertoires in COVID-19. The repertoire was sequenced with immunoSEQ multiplex PCR; TCRdb's copy has only in-frame clones and lacks some. The sample records roughly 400,000 clones, about 90% being singletons. Source material: PBMCs or T cells enriched from blood (not recorded which). These receptors originate from a woman in her thirties who had recovered from COVID-19.

The V call is TRBV6-5, the J call TRBJ2-7; weak D call: TRBD2 (5 bases). Germline CDR1 and CDR2: MNHEY and SVGAGI. Between the trimmed V and J ends, which lost 6 bases and 4 bases, there was a span of 10 bases. The CDR3 runs to 12 residues. CDR3: CASRGSRYEQYF. CDR3 bases: TGTGCCAGCAGAGGGAGTCGGTACGAGCAGTACTTC.

The genes are TRBV11-2 and TRBJ1-2, with 8 bases fitting TRBD1. After removal of 0 bases from V and 5 bases from J, the junction contained 8 bases not matched to a gene. CDR1 and CDR2 (germline): SGHAT, FQNNGV. CDR3 length equals 16 residues. The CDR3 region is CASSLDIGGTGYGYTF. CDR3 nucleotide sequence: TGTGCCAGCAGCTTAGACATAGGCGGGACAGGATATGGCTACACCTTC.

CDR3 DNA sequence: TGTGCCAGCAGTATCCGAGCGGGAGGGCCGAACAATGAGCAGTTCTTC. Protein product: CASSIRAGGPNNEQFF. The gene calls are TRBV28 and TRBJ2-1; 10 bases line up with TRBD2. After removal of 5 bases from V and 5 bases from J, the junction contained 9 bases not matched to a gene. The CDR3 is 16 residues long. CDR1 and CDR2 from the germline V gene are MDHEN and SYDVKM.

The rearrangement uses TRBV6-5 and TRBJ2-1, with TRBD1 matching over 7 bases. Germline trimming cut 2 bases from V and 9 bases from J; bases unmatched to any gene: 4. There are 13 residues in the CDR3. Germline V gene lookup returns CDR1 MNHEY and CDR2 SVGAGI. The CDR3, as DNA: TGTGCCAGCAGTTACGCCGACAGGGCTGAGCAGTTCTTC. This gives the protein CASSYADRAEQFF.

This clone was recorded a few times. The chain has TRBV6-5 and TRBJ2-3; D unclear. Germline lookup yields CDR1 MNHEY and CDR2 SVGAGI. Between the trimmed V and J ends, which lost 6 bases and 5 bases, there was a span of 6 bases. This CDR3 spans 11 amino acids. CDR3: CASRRLDTQYF. In DNA form, the CDR3 reads TGTGCCAGCAGGCGGTTAGATACGCAGTATTTT.

The gene calls are TRBV7-3 and TRBJ1-5; 8 nucleotides agree with TRBD1. The CDR3 has 16 residues. V dropped 6 bases and J dropped 1; count of bases not matched to a gene: 8. CDR1 SGHTA and CDR2 FQGTGA come from the germline V gene. The DNA for the CDR3 is TGTGCCAGCAGGAGAAGAGGACAGGGAAGCAATCAGCCCCAGCATTTT. Its translation: CASRRRGQGSNQPQHF.

The J gene is TRBJ1-1, the V gene TRBV6-5, with 9 positions matching TRBD1. With 5 bases clipped from V and 5 bases from J, the junction kept 9 bases outside the gene matches. Germline CDR1 MNHEY, CDR2 SVGAGI. This CDR3 has 15 amino acids. The CDR3 nucleotides read TGTGCCAGCAGTACTGCCCGGGACAGGGATACTGAAGCTTTCTTT. Amino acid sequence: CASSTARDRDTEAFF.

This clone was detected only a few times. CDR3 sequence: CASSTGQLEGYTF. The CDR3 nucleotides are TGTGCCAGCAGCACGGGACAGCTGGAGGGCTACACCTTC. V usage is TRBV12-3 or TRBV12-4 and J usage is TRBJ1-2, with 7 bases that match TRBD1. The CDR3 contains 13 residues. The trim removed 6 bases at V and 8 bases at J, leaving 9 bases unmatched.

The chain carries TRBV5-4 and TRBJ1-2; 7 bases align to TRBD1. J was trimmed by 2 bases and V by 0 bases; bases with no gene match: 4. Germline V lookup: CDR1 SGHNT, CDR2 YYREEE (reference sequence). The CDR3 has 15 residues. CDR3 residues: CASSLGTGINYGYTF. In DNA form, the CDR3 reads TGTGCCAGCAGCTTGGGGACAGGCATCAACTATGGCTACACCTTC.

The sample holds one count of this clone. The rearrangement joins TRBV6-5 to TRBJ2-7; 9 bases fit TRBD2. CDR3 length: 15 amino acids. Per germline, CDR1 MNHEY and CDR2 SVGAGI. The V and J ends lost 0 bases and 4 bases, in that order; junction bases with no gene match: 4. CDR3 bases: TGTGCCAGCAGTTACTCGGGTAGCGGGGGATACGAGCAGTACTTC. Amino acid sequence: CASSYSGSGGYEQYF.

V and J are TRBV14 and TRBJ1-2, with D tentatively TRBD1 (6 bases). CDR1 and CDR2 from the germline V gene are SGHDN and FVKESK. CDR3 length equals 16 residues. V lost 5 bases to trimming and J lost 3 bases, with 19 bases between them. The CDR3 is CASSGVDRQYHYGYTF. DNA for the CDR3: TGTGCCAGCAGCGGGGTGGACAGACAATATCACTATGGCTACACCTTC.

This chain uses TRBV28 with TRBJ2-7, with a possible D match to TRBD1 (5 bases). V lost 7 bases and J lost 3, with 16 bases in between. Germline-derived CDR1 and CDR2 are MDHEN and SYDVKM. The CDR3 has 14 amino acids. This CDR3 reads CASTPSVGRYEQYF. As DNA, the CDR3 is TGTGCCAGCACCCCCAGCGTGGGGCGCTACGAGCAGTACTTC.